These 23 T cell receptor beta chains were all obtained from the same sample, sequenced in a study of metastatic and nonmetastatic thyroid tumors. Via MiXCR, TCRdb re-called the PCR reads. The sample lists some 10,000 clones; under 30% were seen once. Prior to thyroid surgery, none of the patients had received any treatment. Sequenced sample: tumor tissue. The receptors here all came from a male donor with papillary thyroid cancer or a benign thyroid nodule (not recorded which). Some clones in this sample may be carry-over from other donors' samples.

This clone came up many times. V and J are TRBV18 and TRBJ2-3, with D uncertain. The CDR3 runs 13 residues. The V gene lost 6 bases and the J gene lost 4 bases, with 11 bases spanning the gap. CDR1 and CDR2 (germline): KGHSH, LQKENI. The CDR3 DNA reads TGTGCCAGCTCCCAGTCAGGTCCAGATACGCAGTATTTT. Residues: CASSQSGPDTQYF.

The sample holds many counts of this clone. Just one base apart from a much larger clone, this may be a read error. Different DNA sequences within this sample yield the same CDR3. The CDR3 sequence: CASSPYLTGRSSYEQYF. Here the CDR3 DNA reads TGTGCCAGCTCACCGTACCTCACAGGGCGAAGCTCCTACGAGCAGTACTTC. The rearrangement links TRBV18 to TRBJ2-7, with a weak D call TRBD1 (6 bases). Trimming shortened V by 3 bases and J by 0 bases, and 18 bases separated the two germline ends. The germline V gene encodes CDR1 KGHSH and CDR2 LQKENI. CDR3 length: 17 residues.

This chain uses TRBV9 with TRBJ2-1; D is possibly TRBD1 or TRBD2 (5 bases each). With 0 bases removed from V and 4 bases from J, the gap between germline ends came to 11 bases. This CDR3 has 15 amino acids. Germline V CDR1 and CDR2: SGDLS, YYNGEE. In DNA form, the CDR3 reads TGTGCCAGCAGCGTAGGGGTGGGGGTATACAATGAGCAGTTCTTC. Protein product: CASSVGVGVYNEQFF. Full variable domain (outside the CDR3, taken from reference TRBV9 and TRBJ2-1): DSGVTQTPKHLITATGQRVTLRCSPRSGDLSVYWYQQSLDQGLQFLIQYYNGEERAKGNILERFSAQQFPDLHSELNLSSLELGDSALYFCASSVGVGVYNEQFFGPGTRLTVL.

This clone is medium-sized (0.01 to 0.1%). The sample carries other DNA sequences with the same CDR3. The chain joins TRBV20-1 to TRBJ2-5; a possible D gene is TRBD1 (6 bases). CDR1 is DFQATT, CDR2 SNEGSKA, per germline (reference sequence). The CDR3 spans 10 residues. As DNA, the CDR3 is TGCAGCGCAGGGGAAGAGACCCAGTACTTC. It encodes CSAGEETQYF.

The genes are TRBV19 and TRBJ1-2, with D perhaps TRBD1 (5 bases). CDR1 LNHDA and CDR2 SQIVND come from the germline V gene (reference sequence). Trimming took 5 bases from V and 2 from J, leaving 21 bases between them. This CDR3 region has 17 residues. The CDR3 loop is CASSSLAIGDPNYGYTF. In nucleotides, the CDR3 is TGTGCCAGTAGTTCCCTAGCGATCGGGGACCCCAACTATGGCTACACCTTC. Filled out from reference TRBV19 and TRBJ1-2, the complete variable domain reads DGGITQSPKYLFRKEGQNVTLSCEQNLNHDAMYWYRQDPGQGLRLIYYSQIVNDFQKGDIAEGYSVSREKKESFPLTVTSAQKNPTAFYLCASSSLAIGDPNYGYTFGSGTRLTVV.

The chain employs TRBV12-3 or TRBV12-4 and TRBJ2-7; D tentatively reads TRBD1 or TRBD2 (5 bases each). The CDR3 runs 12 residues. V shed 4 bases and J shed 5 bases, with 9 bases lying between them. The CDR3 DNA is TGTGCCAGCAGTTCTGAGGGGAACGAGCAGTACTTC. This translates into CASSSEGNEQYF.

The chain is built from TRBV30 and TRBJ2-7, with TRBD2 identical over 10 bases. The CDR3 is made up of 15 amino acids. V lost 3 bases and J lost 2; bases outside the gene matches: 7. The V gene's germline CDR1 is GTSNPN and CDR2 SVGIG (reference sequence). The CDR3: CAWRSGSGGAYEQYF. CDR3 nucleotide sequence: TGTGCCTGGAGGTCGGGCAGCGGGGGGGCCTACGAGCAGTACTTC.

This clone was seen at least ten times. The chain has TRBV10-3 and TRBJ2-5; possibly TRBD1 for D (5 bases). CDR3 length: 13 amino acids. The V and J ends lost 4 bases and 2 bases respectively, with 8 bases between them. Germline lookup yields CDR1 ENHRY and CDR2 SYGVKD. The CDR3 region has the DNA TGTGCCATCAGTGTCTCAGGGCAAGAGACCCAGTACTTC. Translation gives CAISVSGQETQYF.

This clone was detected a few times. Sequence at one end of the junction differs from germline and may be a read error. The CDR3 here is CASSYRGQGHSGANVLTF. The CDR3 DNA reads as TGCGCCAGCAGTTACCGTGGACAGGGCCACTCTGGGGCCAACGTCCTGACTTTC. The chain combines TRBV6-5 with TRBJ2-6, with 8 bases lining up with TRBD1. The CDR3 consists of 18 residues. CDR1 MNHEY and CDR2 SVGAGI come from the germline V gene.

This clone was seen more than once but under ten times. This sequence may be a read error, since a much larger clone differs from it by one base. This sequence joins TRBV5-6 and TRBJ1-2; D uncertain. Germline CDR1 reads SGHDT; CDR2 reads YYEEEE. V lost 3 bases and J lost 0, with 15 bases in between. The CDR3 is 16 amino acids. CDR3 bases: TGTGCCAGCAGCTCTACTAAACAAGGGACTAACTATGGCTACACCTTC. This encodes CASSSTKQGTNYGYTF.

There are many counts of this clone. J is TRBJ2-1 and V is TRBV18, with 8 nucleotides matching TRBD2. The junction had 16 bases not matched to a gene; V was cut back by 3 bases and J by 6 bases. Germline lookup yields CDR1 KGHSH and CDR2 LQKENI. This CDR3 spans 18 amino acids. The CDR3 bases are TGTGCCAGCTCACCGAATCCCCTCGGACTAGCCCAAAGCAATGAGCAGTTCTTC. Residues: CASSPNPLGLAQSNEQFF.

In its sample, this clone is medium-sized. CDR3: CASGRAGRVGGEAFF. CDR3 in DNA: TGTGCCAGCGGACGGGCAGGGAGGGTCGGGGGTGAAGCTTTCTTT. This chain connects TRBV6-1 to TRBJ1-1; TRBD1 is a possible D gene (5 bases). This CDR3 spans 15 amino acids. The germline V gene has CDR1 MNHNS and CDR2 SASEGT. Trimming shortened V by 8 bases and J by 7 bases, and 23 bases separated the two germline ends.

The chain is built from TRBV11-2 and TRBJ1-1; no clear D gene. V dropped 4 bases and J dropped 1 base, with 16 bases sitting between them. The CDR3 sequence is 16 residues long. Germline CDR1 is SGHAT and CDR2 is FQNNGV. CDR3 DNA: TGTGCCAGCAGCTCCCAGACGGAAGGGCCGAACACTGAAGCTTTCTTT. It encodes CASSSQTEGPNTEAFF.

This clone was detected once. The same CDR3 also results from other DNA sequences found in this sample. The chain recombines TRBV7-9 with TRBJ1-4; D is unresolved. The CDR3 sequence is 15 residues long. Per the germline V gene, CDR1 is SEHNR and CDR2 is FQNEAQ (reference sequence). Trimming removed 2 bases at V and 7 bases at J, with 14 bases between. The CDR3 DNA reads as TGTGCCAGCAGCTTACGTTCGGCCTCTGTTGAAAAACTGTTTTTT. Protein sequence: CASSLRSASVEKLFF.

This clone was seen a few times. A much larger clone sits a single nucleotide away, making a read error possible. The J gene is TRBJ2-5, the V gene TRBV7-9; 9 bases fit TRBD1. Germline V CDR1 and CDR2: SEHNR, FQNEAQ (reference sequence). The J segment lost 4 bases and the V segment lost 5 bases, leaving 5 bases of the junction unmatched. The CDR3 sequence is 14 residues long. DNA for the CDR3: TGTGCCAGCAGCCTGTGGACAGGGGTAGAGACCCAGTACTTC. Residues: CASSLWTGVETQYF. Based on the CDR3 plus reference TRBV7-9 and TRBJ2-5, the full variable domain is DTGVSQNPRHKITKRGQNVTFRCDPISEHNRLYWYRQTLGQGPEFLTYFQNEAQLEKSRLLSDRFSAERPKGSFSTLEIQRTEQGDSAMYLCASSLWTGVETQYFGPGTRLLVL.

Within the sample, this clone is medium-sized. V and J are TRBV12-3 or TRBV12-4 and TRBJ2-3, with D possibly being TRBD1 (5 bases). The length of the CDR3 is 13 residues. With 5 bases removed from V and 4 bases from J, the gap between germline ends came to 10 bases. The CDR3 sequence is CASSLQVSDTQYF. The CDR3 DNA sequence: TGTGCCAGCAGTCTACAGGTATCAGATACGCAGTATTTT.

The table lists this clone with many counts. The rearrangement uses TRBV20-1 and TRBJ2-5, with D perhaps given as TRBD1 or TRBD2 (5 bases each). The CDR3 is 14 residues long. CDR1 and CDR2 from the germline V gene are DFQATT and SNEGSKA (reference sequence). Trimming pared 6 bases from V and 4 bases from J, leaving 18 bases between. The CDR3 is CSATRGIARETQYF. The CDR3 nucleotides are TGCAGTGCCACAAGGGGAATAGCGCGAGAGACCCAGTACTTC.

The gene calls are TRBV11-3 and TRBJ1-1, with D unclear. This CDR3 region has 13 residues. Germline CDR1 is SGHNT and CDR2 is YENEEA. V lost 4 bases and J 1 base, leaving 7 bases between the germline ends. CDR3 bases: TGTGCCAGCAGCTCGGACGGGAACACTGAAGCTTTCTTT. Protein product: CASSSDGNTEAFF.

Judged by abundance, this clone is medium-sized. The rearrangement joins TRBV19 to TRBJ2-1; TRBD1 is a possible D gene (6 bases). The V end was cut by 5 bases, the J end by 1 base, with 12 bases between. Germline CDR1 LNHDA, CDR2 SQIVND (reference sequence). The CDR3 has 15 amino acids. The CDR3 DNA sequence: TGTGCCAGTAGTCCATGGACAGCATCCTACAATGAGCAGTTCTTC. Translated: CASSPWTASYNEQFF.

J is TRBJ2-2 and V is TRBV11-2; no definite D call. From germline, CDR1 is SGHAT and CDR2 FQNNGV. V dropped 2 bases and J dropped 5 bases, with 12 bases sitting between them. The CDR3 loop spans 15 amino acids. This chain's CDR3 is CASSLIMCRTGELFF. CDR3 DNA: TGTGCCAGCAGCTTAATCATGTGTCGAACCGGGGAGCTGTTTTTT.

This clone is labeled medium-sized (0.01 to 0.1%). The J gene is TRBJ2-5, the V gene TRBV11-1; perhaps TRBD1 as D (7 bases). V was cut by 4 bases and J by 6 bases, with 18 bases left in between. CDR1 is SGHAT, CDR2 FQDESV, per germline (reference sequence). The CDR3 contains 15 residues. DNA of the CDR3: TGTGCCAGCAGCTCGCAATTACAGGGGACTCAGACCCAGTACTTC. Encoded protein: CASSSQLQGTQTQYF.

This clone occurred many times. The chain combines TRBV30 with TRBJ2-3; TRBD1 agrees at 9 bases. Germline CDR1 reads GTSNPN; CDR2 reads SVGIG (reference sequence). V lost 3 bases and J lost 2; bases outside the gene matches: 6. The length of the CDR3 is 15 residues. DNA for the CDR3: TGTGCCTGGAGGAGATGGGACAGGGACACAGATACGCAGTATTTT. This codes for CAWRRWDRDTDTQYF.

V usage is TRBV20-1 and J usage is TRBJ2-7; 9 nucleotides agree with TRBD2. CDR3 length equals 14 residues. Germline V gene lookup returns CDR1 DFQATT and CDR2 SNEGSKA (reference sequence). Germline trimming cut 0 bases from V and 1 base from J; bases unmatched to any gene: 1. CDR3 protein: CSARDSGGSYEQYF. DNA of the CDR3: TGCAGTGCTAGAGATAGCGGGGGATCCTACGAGCAGTACTTC.